The 31 T cell receptor beta chains below all came from one sample that was sequenced in a study of T cells in tumors after PD-1 blockade. TCRdb's table, derived via immunoSEQ multiplex PCR, lists solely in-frame clones and lacks some. The sample holds about 59,000 clones, roughly 75% seen once. Source: PBMCs, taken before anti-PD-1 treatment. These TCRs come from a human donor with basal cell carcinoma.

The chain uses TRBV11-1 and TRBJ2-1; 9 bases are shared with TRBD2. Germline CDR1 reads SGHAT; CDR2 reads FQDESV (reference sequence). The CDR3 sequence is 14 residues long. V shed 8 bases, J shed 6 bases, and the junction held 8 bases outside the gene matches. For the CDR3, the DNA is TGTGCCAGCGCAAGAGCGGGGGGCCGCAATGAGCAGTTCTTC. It yields the protein CASARAGGRNEQFF.

This sequence joins TRBV2 and TRBJ2-3, with 11 nucleotides matching TRBD2. V lost 11 bases to trimming and J lost 4 bases; unmatched junction nucleotides: 14. This CDR3 is built from 16 residues. Germline V gives CDR1 SNHLY, CDR2 FYNNEI. In DNA, the CDR3 is TGTGCCTCTTTGGCTAGCGGGGGGCCACGGGCAGATACGCAGTATTTT. Translation gives CASLASGGPRADTQYF.

This chain uses TRBV27 with TRBJ1-2, with D maybe TRBD1 (5 bases). Germline lookup yields CDR1 MNHEY and CDR2 SMNVEV (reference sequence). The CDR3 is 14 amino acids. Trimming stripped 3 bases from V and 7 bases from J, with 15 bases between. CDR3 sequence (DNA): TGTGCCAGCAGTTTCGCGGGGGATTATGGTGGCTACACCTTC. Translation gives CASSFAGDYGGYTF.

This clone was counted only a few times. The V gene is TRBV6-1, the J gene TRBJ2-6, with D hard to call. The germline gives CDR1 MNHNS, CDR2 SASEGT. V was clipped by 3 bases and J by 2 bases, with 8 bases between them. This CDR3 has 15 residues. The CDR3 sequence is CASSDLETGANVLTF. The CDR3 nucleotides read TGTGCCAGCAGTGATTTAGAAACTGGGGCCAACGTCCTGACTTTC.

The rearrangement uses TRBV12-5 and TRBJ2-2; tentatively, D is TRBD1 (6 bases). There are 16 residues in the CDR3. The germline gives CDR1 LGHNT, CDR2 FRNRAP. The V end lost 5 bases, the J end lost 1 base, and 14 bases lay between the germline ends. DNA of the CDR3: TGTGCTAGTGGTCCGCAGGGGTCCCGGAACACCGGGGAGCTGTTTTTT. Translation gives CASGPQGSRNTGELFF.

The chain combines TRBV12-3 or TRBV12-4 with TRBJ1-2; no definite D call. V was shortened by 5 bases and J by 4 bases, with 8 bases between the two germline ends. This CDR3 comprises 12 residues. In DNA form, the CDR3 reads TGTGCCAGCAGTCAACCCCCCTATGGCTACACCTTC. It specifies CASSQPPYGYTF.

This clone was found a few times. The chain uses TRBV29-1 and TRBJ1-2; 10 bases are shared with TRBD1. The CDR3 sequence is 13 residues long. Germline loops: CDR1 SQVTM, CDR2 ANQGSEA. With 6 bases clipped from V and 5 bases from J, the junction kept 6 bases outside the gene matches. The CDR3 here is CSVYGQGVYGYTF. The CDR3 nucleotides are TGCAGCGTCTATGGACAGGGGGTGTATGGCTACACCTTC.

This clone was detected only a few times. The chain recombines TRBV5-8 with TRBJ1-5, with D hard to call. This CDR3 spans 12 amino acids. V was trimmed by 6 bases and J by 6 bases, leaving 10 bases between them. The V gene's germline CDR1 is SGHTS and CDR2 YDEGEE. The CDR3, as DNA: TGTGCCAGCACCGCCCTAGGTCAGCCCCAGCATTTT. Amino acid sequence: CASTALGQPQHF.

The CDR3 DNA is TGTGCCAGCAGCTTGCGGGGTTTGAGCGGCCGGACAGATACGCAGTATTTT. It is translated as CASSLRGLSGRTDTQYF. The rearrangement links TRBV5-5 to TRBJ2-3, with D perhaps TRBD2 (5 bases). Germline CDR1 SGHKS, CDR2 YYEKEE (reference sequence). The CDR3 is 17 residues long. V was shortened by 1 base and J by 3 bases, with 18 bases between the two germline ends.

The chain combines TRBV3-1 (or the pseudogene TRBV3-2) with TRBJ2-5; no firm D call. CDR1 is LGHDT, CDR2 YNNKEL, per germline (reference sequence). V lost 2 bases, J lost 1 base, and 14 bases lay in between. This CDR3 spans 16 amino acids. CDR3 loop: CASSQPTWVTQETQYF. CDR3 sequence (DNA): TGTGCCAGCAGCCAACCCACTTGGGTAACCCAAGAGACCCAGTACTTC.

The chain uses TRBV10-1 and TRBJ1-1, with 7 bases matching TRBD1. After removal of 5 bases from V and 1 base from J, the junction contained 1 base not matched to a gene. Germline CDR1 WNHNN, CDR2 SYGVQD (reference sequence). The length of the CDR3 is 13 residues. Here the CDR3 reads CASSRTGNTEAFF. The DNA for the CDR3 is TGCGCCAGCAGTCGGACAGGGAACACTGAAGCTTTCTTT.

This clone occurred a few times. V gene TRBV9 combines with J gene TRBJ2-2, with TRBD2 identical over 9 bases. The CDR3 spans 17 residues. V dropped 0 bases and J dropped 6; count of bases not matched to a gene: 9. Germline V CDR1 and CDR2: SGDLS, YYNGEE. CDR3 sequence (DNA): TGTGCCAGCAGCGTAGTTGCGGGGGGGCACAAGGCCGGGGAGCTGTTTTTT. Translation gives CASSVVAGGHKAGELFF.

The sample holds a few counts of this clone. V gene TRBV3-1 (or the pseudogene TRBV3-2) combines with J gene TRBJ2-1; 10 positions match TRBD2. The junction had 7 bases not matched to a gene; V was cut back by 8 bases and J by 9 bases. Germline lookup yields CDR1 LGHDT and CDR2 YNNKEL (reference sequence). The CDR3 sequence is 13 residues long. The CDR3 DNA reads as TGTGCCAGCTACAGCGGGGGGGCCTCTGAGCAGTTCTTC. It translates to CASYSGGASEQFF.

The rearrangement joins TRBV27 to TRBJ1-5; D unresolved. The V end lost 4 bases, the J end lost 5 bases, and 9 bases lay between the germline ends. CDR1 MNHEY and CDR2 SMNVEV come from the germline V gene (reference sequence). The CDR3 runs 13 residues. As DNA, the CDR3 is TGTGCCAGCAGTTCCCGGCGTTATCAGCCCCAGCATTTT. The encoded protein is CASSSRRYQPQHF.

The CDR3 DNA is TGCGCCAGCCAACGAGAGGTGGCGCGCAATGAGCAGTTCTTC. Translated: CASQREVARNEQFF. V is TRBV5-1 and J is TRBJ2-1; D is unresolved. Germline CDR1 and CDR2: SGHRS and YFSETQ. V dropped 7 bases and J dropped 6 bases, with 17 bases sitting between them. This CDR3 spans 14 amino acids.

This clone occurred many times. The genes are TRBV27 and TRBJ2-3; 10 bases line up with TRBD1. Germline V CDR1 and CDR2: MNHEY, SMNVEV (reference sequence). This CDR3 is built from 17 residues. V was clipped by 0 bases and J by 2 bases; unmatched bases: 5. The CDR3 nucleotides are TGTGCCAGCAGTTTATCTGGGACAGGGGATGCCACAGATACGCAGTATTTT. It translates to CASSLSGTGDATDTQYF.

The CDR3 loop reads CASSQVAGINEKLFF. CDR3 DNA: TGTGCCAGCAGCCAAGTGGCAGGAATTAATGAAAAACTGTTTTTT. The rearrangement joins TRBV3-1 (or the pseudogene TRBV3-2) to TRBJ1-4; no clear D gene. The CDR3 covers 15 residues. V dropped 1 base and J dropped 4 bases, with 10 bases sitting between them. Per the germline V gene, CDR1 is LGHDT and CDR2 is YNNKEL (reference sequence).

This clone has only one observation. The chain employs TRBV29-1 and TRBJ2-7; D perhaps matches TRBD1 (5 bases). This CDR3 is 13 amino acids long. The germline CDR1 and CDR2 sequences are SQVTM and ANQGSEA. V was clipped by 3 bases and J by 3 bases, with 12 bases between them. The CDR3 DNA is TGCAGCGTTGATAAAGGTCAGGGCTACGAGCAGTACTTC. It is translated as CSVDKGQGYEQYF.

The rearrangement uses TRBV19 and TRBJ1-1, with D perhaps matching TRBD1 (5 bases). V shed 6 bases and J shed 0 bases, with 14 bases lying between them. Per germline, CDR1 LNHDA and CDR2 SQIVND (reference sequence). The CDR3 extends over 15 amino acids. The CDR3 region is CASRNRGGLNTEAFF. Here the CDR3 DNA reads TGTGCCAGTAGAAACCGTGGGGGTTTGAACACTGAAGCTTTCTTT.

This clone has more than one count but fewer than ten. The chain joins TRBV9 to TRBJ1-3; D is ambiguous. Germline CDR1 is SGDLS and CDR2 is YYNGEE. Trimming removed 0 bases at V and 2 bases at J, with 9 bases between. This CDR3 is 15 amino acids long. The CDR3 nucleotides are TGTGCCAGCAGCGTAGCGTTAGGCCCTGGAAACACCATATATTTT. Its translation is CASSVALGPGNTIYF.

This chain uses TRBV5-1 with TRBJ2-7; D not resolved. There are 15 residues in the CDR3. The ends were cut back, 0 bases at V and 2 bases at J, with 12 bases in the middle. Germline CDR1 reads SGHRS; CDR2 reads YFSETQ. The CDR3 nucleotides read TGCGCCAGCAGCTTGGCCAGCACCTACACCTACGAGCAGTACTTC. Protein product: CASSLASTYTYEQYF.

The gene calls are TRBV6-1 and TRBJ1-2, with TRBD1 identical over 7 bases. Germline CDR1 and CDR2: MNHNS and SASEGT. J was trimmed by 8 bases and V by 1 base; bases with no gene match: 13. The CDR3 length is 16 residues. CDR3 in amino acids: CASSEGTGRYVGGYTF. The CDR3 nucleotides are TGTGCCAGCAGTGAAGGGACAGGAAGGTACGTCGGGGGCTACACCTTC.

The chain employs TRBV4-1 and TRBJ1-4; TRBD1 matches at 12 bases. After removal of 2 bases from V and 8 bases from J, the junction contained 3 bases not matched to a gene. Germline CDR1 reads MGHRA; CDR2 reads YSYEKL. The CDR3 has 15 amino acids. The CDR3 nucleotides read TGCGCCAGCAGCCAATACGGGACAGGGGGCGAAAAACTGTTTTTT. Amino acid sequence: CASSQYGTGGEKLFF.

This clone turned up a few times. The chain recombines TRBV4-1 with TRBJ1-1; D not resolved. The germline V gene has CDR1 MGHRA and CDR2 YSYEKL. V was shortened by 3 bases and J by 8 bases, with 16 bases between the two germline ends. This CDR3 contains 14 residues. The CDR3 is CASSHIRLGPEAFF. The CDR3 bases are TGCGCCAGCAGCCACATCCGTCTGGGTCCCGAAGCTTTCTTT.

This clone was recorded a few times. This chain connects TRBV7-8 to TRBJ2-1, with a weak D call TRBD2 (5 bases). Germline loops: CDR1 SGHVS, CDR2 FQNEAQ. This CDR3 spans 12 amino acids. V was trimmed by 3 bases and J by 9 bases, leaving 9 bases between them. The CDR3: CASSLPGGEQFF. CDR3 coding DNA: TGTGCCAGCAGCTTGCCTGGAGGTGAGCAGTTCTTC. The entire variable domain, with the rest obtained from reference TRBV7-8 and TRBJ2-1, is as follows: GAGVSQSPRYKVAKRGQDVALRCDPISGHVSLFWYQQALGQGPEFLTYFQNEAQLDKSGLPSDRFFAERPEGSVSTLKIQRTQQEDSAVYLCASSLPGGEQFFGPGTRLTVL.

In this sample, this clone turned up once. The V call is TRBV5-6, the J call TRBJ1-6; 7 bases fit TRBD1. There are 15 residues in the CDR3. The V and J ends lost 4 bases and 6 bases, in that order; junction bases with no gene match: 7. CDR1 is SGHDT and CDR2 is YYEEEE in the germline V gene. CDR3 nucleotide sequence: TGTGCCAGCAGCCCGGACAGGCTTTCTAATTCACCCCTCCACTTT. This gives the protein CASSPDRLSNSPLHF.

The chain couples TRBV27 to TRBJ1-2, with 8 bases identical to TRBD1. Trimming removed 5 bases from V and 7 bases from J; junction bases left unmatched: 9. Germline V CDR1 and CDR2: MNHEY, SMNVEV (reference sequence). The CDR3 sequence is 14 residues long. The CDR3, as DNA: TGTGCCAGCAGTCTAGGACAGGGTGAAGGTGGCTACACCTTC. Its translation: CASSLGQGEGGYTF.

A single count supports this clone. The CDR3 sequence is CAWSIESEGYTF. CDR3 DNA: TGTGCCTGGAGTATCGAGTCGGAAGGCTACACCTTC. The chain links TRBV30 to TRBJ1-2; no reliable D call. The V end was cut by 2 bases, the J end by 8 bases, with 12 bases between. CDR3 length: 12 residues. In germline, CDR1 is GTSNPN, CDR2 SVGIG (reference sequence).

The chain uses TRBV10-3 and TRBJ2-1, with no clear D. The CDR3 covers 14 residues. V was trimmed by 2 bases and J by 5 bases, leaving 10 bases between them. Germline values: CDR1 ENHRY, CDR2 SYGVKD. The CDR3 here is CAISEKAENNEQFF. Written as DNA, the CDR3 is TGTGCCATCAGTGAGAAGGCCGAAAACAATGAGCAGTTCTTC.

This clone was counted between two and nine times. This rearrangement joins TRBV3-1 (or the pseudogene TRBV3-2) to TRBJ2-1; D is unclear. From germline, CDR1 is LGHDT and CDR2 YNNKEL (reference sequence). The CDR3 is made up of 14 amino acids. Trimming removed 1 base from V and 2 bases from J, with 6 bases in between. The CDR3 loop is CASSQGSPYNEQFF. Written as DNA, the CDR3 is TGTGCCAGCAGCCAAGGGTCCCCCTACAATGAGCAGTTCTTC.

The chain uses TRBV5-4 and TRBJ2-1, with 8 positions matching TRBD1. The CDR3 has 14 amino acids. J gave up 7 bases and V 4 bases, and 7 bases lay outside the gene matches. Germline V gene lookup returns CDR1 SGHNT and CDR2 YYREEE (reference sequence). The CDR3 sequence is CASSQDRVGNEQFF. The CDR3 DNA reads TGTGCCAGCAGCCAGGACAGGGTTGGGAATGAGCAGTTCTTC.